Shown below are 17 T cell receptor beta chains from a single sample sequenced in a study of cytomegalovirus exposure and HLA in healthy donors. Amplification used 60 Vbeta primers and 13 Jbeta primers. The data were produced by immunoSEQ multiplex PCR, yet TCRdb's version contains in-frame clones alone and is incomplete. The sample includes 60,000 to 90,000 clones, less than 75% of them seen just once. The sequenced sample was PBMCs. The source of these receptors is a middle-aged man in good health and CMV-seropositive.

This chain joins TRBV2 and TRBJ1-4, with TRBD1 identical over 9 bases. The CDR3 has 15 residues. Per germline, CDR1 SNHLY and CDR2 FYNNEI. With 8 bases clipped from V and 8 bases from J, the junction kept 12 bases outside the gene matches. CDR3 amino acids: CASDIQGQGLEKLFF. Written as DNA, the CDR3 is TGTGCCAGCGATATACAGGGACAGGGATTAGAAAAACTGTTTTTT.

The V call is TRBV11-1, the J call TRBJ2-2; unclear D gene. This CDR3 spans 15 amino acids. The V gene's germline CDR1 is SGHAT and CDR2 FQDESV (reference sequence). V lost 4 bases, J lost 1 base, and 10 bases lay in between. Here the CDR3 reads CASSYTRQNTGELFF. DNA for the CDR3: TGTGCCAGCAGCTATACACGACAGAACACCGGGGAGCTGTTTTTT.

V and J are TRBV4-3 and TRBJ2-2; 12 positions match TRBD2. V lost 2 bases, J lost 5 bases, and 3 bases stayed unmatched. The CDR3 sequence is 16 residues long. Germline V CDR1 and CDR2: LGHNA, YSLEER. Here the CDR3 reads CASSQLAGGGTGELFF. CDR3 bases: TGCGCCAGCAGCCAACTAGCGGGGGGGGGAACCGGGGAGCTGTTTTTT.

The chain employs TRBV5-6 and TRBJ2-7; 9 nucleotides align to TRBD2. Germline assignment: CDR1 SGHDT and CDR2 YYEEEE. J was trimmed by 4 bases and V by 1 base; bases with no gene match: 6. This CDR3 spans 15 amino acids. The CDR3, as DNA: TGTGCCAGCAGCTTGACAGGGACTAGCCAGTACGAGCAGTACTTC. Its translation: CASSLTGTSQYEQYF. Using reference TRBV5-6 and TRBJ2-7 for the parts outside the CDR3, the full variable domain is DAGVTQSPTHLIKTRGQQVTLRCSPKSGHDTVSWYQQALGQGPQFIFQYYEEEERQRGNFPDRFSGHQFPNYSSELNVNALLLGDSALYLCASSLTGTSQYEQYFGPGTRLTVT.

The J gene is TRBJ2-7, the V gene TRBV7-9, with 7 bases matching TRBD2. The CDR3 consists of 17 residues. The V and J ends lost 2 bases and 1 base, in that order; junction bases with no gene match: 11. Germline V lookup: CDR1 SEHNR, CDR2 FQNEAQ (reference sequence). The CDR3 loop is CASSLPLAGDQSYEQYF. The CDR3 DNA reads as TGTGCCAGCAGCTTACCCTTAGCGGGTGATCAATCCTACGAGCAGTACTTC. The full variable domain, rest sourced from reference TRBV7-9 and TRBJ2-7, is DTGVSQNPRHKITKRGQNVTFRCDPISEHNRLYWYRQTLGQGPEFLTYFQNEAQLEKSRLLSDRFSAERPKGSFSTLEIQRTEQGDSAMYLCASSLPLAGDQSYEQYFGPGTRLTVT.

The CDR3 spells CASSRSNQPQHF. The CDR3, as DNA: TGTGCCAGCAGTCGTAGCAATCAGCCCCAGCATTTT. This chain uses TRBV28 with TRBJ1-5; D is uncertain. This CDR3 comprises 12 residues. V was shortened by 5 bases and J by 0 bases, with 2 bases between the two germline ends. CDR1 and CDR2 (germline): MDHEN, SYDVKM.

This clone was found a few times. The rearrangement uses TRBV28 and TRBJ2-7; 9 bases align to TRBD1. The germline CDR1 and CDR2 sequences are MDHEN and SYDVKM. The CDR3 spans 17 residues. The V segment lost 8 bases and the J segment 4 bases; nucleotides outside the gene matches: 18. The CDR3 is CASPPVGDRVPVYEQYF. As DNA, the CDR3 is TGTGCCAGCCCCCCGGTGGGGGACAGGGTTCCGGTGTACGAGCAGTACTTC.

The chain uses TRBV9 and TRBJ2-5, with a possible D match to TRBD2 (6 bases). Germline V gives CDR1 SGDLS, CDR2 YYNGEE. Trimming shortened V by 2 bases and J by 1 base, and 12 bases separated the two germline ends. CDR3 length equals 15 residues. The CDR3 spells CASSVAGQPQETQYF. The DNA for the CDR3 is TGTGCCAGCAGCGTCGCGGGGCAACCCCAAGAGACCCAGTACTTC. Together with reference TRBV9 and TRBJ2-5, the CDR3 gives the full variable domain: DSGVTQTPKHLITATGQRVTLRCSPRSGDLSVYWYQQSLDQGLQFLIQYYNGEERAKGNILERFSAQQFPDLHSELNLSSLELGDSALYFCASSVAGQPQETQYFGPGTRLLVL.

The chain employs TRBV5-1 and TRBJ2-3, with 9 bases lining up with TRBD1. CDR1 is SGHRS and CDR2 is YFSETQ in the germline V gene. The CDR3 covers 15 residues. J lost 2 bases, V lost 7 bases, and 8 bases had no gene match. CDR3: CASGLTGGLTDTQYF. The CDR3 coding sequence is TGCGCCAGCGGTTTGACAGGGGGGCTCACAGATACGCAGTATTTT.

This rearrangement joins TRBV4-1 to TRBJ1-5; 9 bases line up with TRBD1. This CDR3 has 13 amino acids. Per germline, CDR1 MGHRA and CDR2 YSYEKL. The junction had 4 bases not matched to a gene; V was cut back by 0 bases and J by 13 bases. CDR3 sequence: CASSQEATGGQHF. Here the CDR3 DNA reads TGCGCCAGCAGCCAAGAGGCGACAGGGGGGCAGCATTTT.

The sample holds one count of this clone. The chain is built from TRBV6-1 and TRBJ1-1; TRBD1 might be the D (5 bases). V dropped 3 bases and J dropped 5 bases, with 19 bases sitting between them. Per the germline V gene, CDR1 is MNHNS and CDR2 is SASEGT. The CDR3 sequence is 16 residues long. In DNA, the CDR3 is TGTGCCAGCAGTGATCGGAGGACACCAGGAGGGACTGAAGCTTTCTTT. It yields the protein CASSDRRTPGGTEAFF.

This rearrangement joins TRBV27 to TRBJ2-7; weak D call: TRBD1 (6 bases). Trimming left V 5 bases short and J 3 bases short, with 14 bases between. CDR1 and CDR2 (germline): MNHEY, SMNVEV (reference sequence). The CDR3 runs to 14 residues. The chain's CDR3 is CASSHQTGIYEQYF. The CDR3 DNA sequence: TGTGCCAGCAGTCACCAGACAGGCATCTACGAGCAGTACTTC.

The rearrangement joins TRBV9 to TRBJ1-4; D is unresolved. V lost 0 bases and J lost 3, with 9 bases in between. The CDR3 has 15 residues. In germline, CDR1 is SGDLS, CDR2 YYNGEE. DNA for the CDR3: TGTGCCAGCAGCGTAGGGGGAGGGCCTAATGAAAAACTGTTTTTT. It translates to CASSVGGGPNEKLFF.

The chain combines TRBV27 with TRBJ1-3; 7 positions agree with TRBD1. This CDR3 spans 13 amino acids. Germline lookup yields CDR1 MNHEY and CDR2 SMNVEV (reference sequence). J gave up 3 bases and V 6 bases, and 2 bases lay outside the gene matches. The CDR3 region has the DNA TGTGCCAGCAGGCAGGGGGTTGGAAACACCATATATTTT. Its protein product is CASRQGVGNTIYF.

The V call is TRBV7-9, the J call TRBJ2-7; 10 bases are a match to TRBD2. The CDR3 spans 13 residues. Germline CDR1 is SEHNR and CDR2 is FQNEAQ (reference sequence). V was pared by 8 bases and J by 3 bases, with 4 bases of the junction left unmatched. The CDR3 DNA follows: TGTGCCAGCGGAGCGGGAGGGTTCTACGAGCAGTACTTC. Protein product: CASGAGGFYEQYF.

This chain joins TRBV19 and TRBJ1-1; D is possibly TRBD1 (5 bases). Germline V gene lookup returns CDR1 LNHDA and CDR2 SQIVND (reference sequence). The CDR3 runs 16 residues. V was clipped by 4 bases and J by 3 bases, with 18 bases between them. CDR3 DNA sequence: TGTGCCAGTAGTAGACCGGGACTGCGGTTGGACACTGAAGCTTTCTTT. Residues: CASSRPGLRLDTEAFF.

The V and J genes are TRBV5-1 and TRBJ2-2; unclear D gene. V was pared by 0 bases and J by 0 bases, with 12 bases between. CDR1 is SGHRS, CDR2 YFSETQ, per germline. This CDR3 comprises 17 residues. The DNA for the CDR3 is TGCGCCAGCAGCTTGGGAGCGTCTTTAGCGAACACCGGGGAGCTGTTTTTT. This gives the protein CASSLGASLANTGELFF.